The 20 T cell receptor beta chains below were found in one sample sequenced in a study of blood T cell repertoires in COVID-19. Libraries were prepared by immunoSEQ multiplex PCR; TCRdb keeps only in-frame clonotypes and omits some of them. The table shows more than 200,000 clones, with more than 70% occurring only once. Source material: peripheral blood. All receptors derive from a woman aged 55-75 years with acute or convalescent COVID-19.

The genes are TRBV24-1 and TRBJ2-1; 10 nucleotides match TRBD2. Germline CDR1 KGHDR, CDR2 SFDVKD. The CDR3 is 17 amino acids. V dropped 3 bases and J dropped 2; count of bases not matched to a gene: 6. CDR3 residues: CATSDPNSGRAYNEQFF. CDR3 bases: TGTGCCACCAGTGATCCGAACAGCGGGAGGGCCTACAATGAGCAGTTCTTC.

V usage is TRBV11-3 and J usage is TRBJ2-4, with D perhaps TRBD2 (7 bases). This CDR3 is 17 amino acids long. The germline gives CDR1 SGHNT, CDR2 YENEEA. Trimming cost V 3 bases and J 7 bases, with 22 bases left between them. CDR3 sequence (DNA): TGTGCCAGCAGCTTCGGCGGGGGAGGGGGTGAGGCGAACATTCAGTACTTC. This gives the protein CASSFGGGGGEANIQYF.

The rearrangement uses TRBV30 and TRBJ1-5, with D possibly TRBD1 on 5 matching bases. This CDR3 is built from 15 residues. V was pared by 1 base and J by 1 base, with 11 bases between. The germline CDR1 and CDR2 sequences are GTSNPN and SVGIG (reference sequence). CDR3 protein: CAWSGGGASNQPQHF. In DNA, the CDR3 is TGTGCCTGGAGTGGGGGGGGTGCCAGCAATCAGCCCCAGCATTTT.

The V call is TRBV28, the J call TRBJ2-3, with 13 nucleotides matching TRBD2. CDR1 is MDHEN, CDR2 SYDVKM, per germline. The ends lost 5 bases at V and 5 bases at J; junction bases unmatched: 10. The CDR3 runs to 17 residues. The CDR3 reads CASSEPGTSGIVDTQYF. CDR3 DNA: TGTGCCAGCAGTGAACCAGGGACTAGCGGGATTGTAGATACGCAGTATTTT. Full variable domain (rest looked up from reference TRBV28 and TRBJ2-3): DVKVTQSSRYLVKRTGEKVFLECVQDMDHENMFWYRQDPGLGLRLIYFSYDVKMKEKGDIPEGYSVSREKKERFSLILESASTNQTSMYLCASSEPGTSGIVDTQYFGPGTRLTVL.

The V gene is TRBV27, the J gene TRBJ1-3; 8 bases are a match to TRBD1. This CDR3 comprises 14 residues. After removal of 5 bases from V and 1 base from J, the junction contained 1 base not matched to a gene. Germline V gives CDR1 MNHEY, CDR2 SMNVEV (reference sequence). The CDR3 region has the DNA TGTGCCAGCAGTCGACAGGGGTCTGGAAACACCATATATTTT. Protein product: CASSRQGSGNTIYF.

The J gene is TRBJ1-1, the V gene TRBV7-2, with 7 bases that match TRBD1. This CDR3 comprises 15 residues. The germline CDR1 and CDR2 sequences are SGHTA and FQGNSA. Germline trimming cut 5 bases from V and 2 bases from J; bases unmatched to any gene: 8. The CDR3 coding sequence is TGTGCCAGCAGCCTATCCGGGACAGACAACACTGAAGCTTTCTTT. Residues: CASSLSGTDNTEAFF.

J is TRBJ2-5 and V is TRBV18; D remains ambiguous. V was pared by 3 bases and J by 0 bases, with 8 bases between. CDR3 length equals 14 residues. Germline CDR1 KGHSH, CDR2 LQKENI. The CDR3 reads CASSPSHYQETQYF. The DNA for the CDR3 is TGTGCCAGCTCACCGTCCCATTACCAAGAGACCCAGTACTTC.

The chain recombines TRBV19 with TRBJ2-1; TRBD2 aligns across 8 bases. The J segment lost 7 bases and the V segment lost 5 bases, leaving 16 bases of the junction unmatched. Germline loops: CDR1 LNHDA, CDR2 SQIVND (reference sequence). The CDR3 is made up of 17 amino acids. The CDR3 nucleotides read TGTGCCAGTAGTCTTGGCAGTATCTTAGCGGGACAAAATGAGCAGTTCTTC. Its protein is CASSLGSILAGQNEQFF.

The chain links TRBV5-8 to TRBJ1-5; D possibly corresponds to TRBD1 (6 bases). Trimming removed 7 bases from V and 6 bases from J, with 17 bases in between. Germline V CDR1 and CDR2: SGHTS, YDEGEE. The CDR3 is made up of 14 amino acids. The CDR3, as DNA: TGTGCCAGCCGCAAACAGGGTTTGGGTCAGCCCCAGCATTTT. Translated: CASRKQGLGQPQHF.

The CDR3 DNA reads as TGTGCCAGCAGCTTAGACTTCTACTACGAGCAGTACTTC. It translates to CASSLDFYYEQYF. The V call is TRBV7-2, the J call TRBJ2-7; D unresolved. The germline V and J ends were trimmed by 1 base and 3 bases, with 7 bases remaining between them. This CDR3 has 13 residues. Germline values: CDR1 SGHTA, CDR2 FQGNSA.

The chain joins TRBV18 to TRBJ1-6, with 7 bases fitting TRBD1. V was clipped by 4 bases and J by 7 bases; unmatched bases: 4. The CDR3 sequence is 14 residues long. Looked up from germline, CDR1 is KGHSH and CDR2 is LQKENI. CDR3 sequence reads: CASSRDSLNSPLHF. CDR3 coding DNA: TGTGCCAGCTCACGGGACAGTTTGAATTCACCCCTCCACTTT.

The chain is built from TRBV7-2 and TRBJ2-1, with 9 bases that match TRBD2. Unmatched junction bases numbered 8, after V lost 5 bases and J lost 0 bases. CDR1 is SGHTA and CDR2 is FQGNSA in the germline V gene. This CDR3 is 17 amino acids long. The CDR3 bases are TGTGCCAGCAGCCCCCTTTTTAGCGGGAGCTCCTACAATGAGCAGTTCTTC. Protein sequence: CASSPLFSGSSYNEQFF.

The chain carries TRBV29-1 and TRBJ2-5, with D unresolved. Trimming took off 3 bases at V and 4 bases at J, with 12 bases between the two ends. The germline CDR1 and CDR2 sequences are SQVTM and ANQGSEA. CDR3 length equals 13 residues. CDR3 sequence: CSVEPTRSETQYF. The CDR3 DNA reads as TGCAGCGTTGAGCCCACGAGGTCAGAGACCCAGTACTTC. The variable domain in full, completed from reference TRBV29-1 and TRBJ2-5, reads SAVISQKPSRDICQRGTSLTIQCQVDSQVTMMFWYRQQPGQSLTLIATANQGSEATYESGFVIDKFPISRPNLTFSTLTVSNMSPEDSSIYLCSVEPTRSETQYFGPGTRLLVL.

This clone is a singleton in its sample. The chain uses TRBV18 and TRBJ1-5, with 12 positions matching TRBD1. The CDR3 spans 17 residues. Germline CDR1 reads KGHSH; CDR2 reads LQKENI. Trimming cost V 6 bases and J 6 bases; bases outside gene matches: 12. CDR3: CASSDLAGQGAGQPQHF. The CDR3 nucleotides are TGTGCCAGCTCTGATCTGGCGGGACAGGGGGCGGGTCAGCCCCAGCATTTT.

V usage is TRBV3-1 (or the pseudogene TRBV3-2) and J usage is TRBJ2-1; TRBD2 agrees at 11 bases. CDR1 LGHDT and CDR2 YNNKEL come from the germline V gene (reference sequence). V trimming: 6 bases; J trimming: 7 bases; junction bases outside the gene matches: 5. The CDR3 sequence is 14 residues long. For the CDR3, the DNA is TGTGCCAGCAGTTTTCTAGCGGGAGGAAATGAGCAGTTCTTC. Amino acid sequence: CASSFLAGGNEQFF.

The CDR3 sequence: CATRLIGSPVNTEAFF. Here the CDR3 DNA reads TGTGCCACGAGGCTAATCGGATCTCCCGTGAACACTGAAGCTTTCTTT. The rearrangement joins TRBV30 to TRBJ1-1; no reliable D call. The CDR3 is 16 amino acids. Germline CDR1 GTSNPN, CDR2 SVGIG (reference sequence). Deletions cut 8 bases from V and 0 bases from J, with 22 bases between.

This clone came up once. The chain couples TRBV11-3 to TRBJ2-3; D ambiguous. The ends were cut back, 5 bases at V and 0 bases at J, with 9 bases in the middle. The germline gives CDR1 SGHNT, CDR2 YENEEA. The CDR3 has 14 amino acids. CDR3: CASSHGGSTDTQYF. Here the CDR3 DNA reads TGTGCCAGCAGCCACGGTGGTAGCACAGATACGCAGTATTTT. Variable domain in full (rest from reference TRBV11-3 and TRBJ2-3): EAGVVQSPRYKIIEKKQPVAFWCNPISGHNTLYWYLQNLGQGPELLIRYENEEAVDDSQLPKDRFSAERLKGVDSTLKIQPAELGDSAVYLCASSHGGSTDTQYFGPGTRLTVL.

The chain couples TRBV7-8 to TRBJ2-1, with 12 bases that match TRBD2. V gave up 0 bases and J gave up 4 bases; unmatched junction bases: 7. CDR3 size: 18 residues. Germline V gene sequence: CDR1 SGHVS, CDR2 FQNEAQ. CDR3 region: CASSLALAGLAGYNEQFF. CDR3 in DNA: TGTGCCAGCAGCTTAGCGCTTGCCGGACTAGCGGGGTACAATGAGCAGTTCTTC.

This clone was recorded only once. V and J are TRBV11-2 and TRBJ2-3; 7 bases map to TRBD2. The CDR3 extends over 12 amino acids. Germline V CDR1 and CDR2: SGHAT, FQNNGV. J was trimmed by 9 bases and V by 8 bases; bases with no gene match: 8. Here the CDR3 reads CASGRLAKTQYF. In DNA, the CDR3 is TGTGCCAGCGGCCGACTAGCAAAAACGCAGTATTTT. Drawing the rest from reference TRBV11-2 and TRBJ2-3, the complete variable domain is EAGVAQSPRYKIIEKRQSVAFWCNPISGHATLYWYQQILGQGPKLLIQFQNNGVVDDSQLPKDRFSAERLKGVDSTLKIQPAKLEDSAVYLCASGRLAKTQYFGPGTRLTVL.

This clone was observed a handful of times. The chain couples TRBV14 to TRBJ2-7, with D possibly TRBD2 on 5 matching bases. CDR1 and CDR2 (germline): SGHDN, FVKESK. Trimming took 4 bases from V and 0 from J, leaving 7 bases between them. This CDR3 is built from 13 residues. The CDR3: CASSRGSSYEQYF. For the CDR3, the DNA is TGTGCCAGCAGCCGAGGGAGCTCCTACGAGCAGTACTTC.